This T cell receptor (beta chain) was sequenced during a study of shared clonotypes between healthy human individuals. For the study at large: Researchers assigned three CD4 naive, three CD4 memory, two CD8 naive and one CD8 memory plate to each donor.

The V and J ends lost 8 bases and 1 base respectively, with 9 bases between them. The CDR3 is 14 amino acids. Germline-derived CDR1 and CDR2 are LNHDA and SQIVND (reference sequence). A note on this clone: This same CDR3 is encoded by further DNA sequences in the sample.

At the deep level, the assay was run. Clones were read by immunoSEQ multiplex PCR, and TCRdb kept only the in-frame ones, dropping some. The sample has about a million clones, approximately 76% seen once. Material: memory CD4+ T cells sorted from blood. Subset given: CD45RA-negative fraction. The chain uses TRBV19 and TRBJ2-6; perhaps TRBD1 as D (6 bases). This TCR derives from a man aged 18 to 29 in good health. This CDR3 reads CASSRGSGANVLTF. The CDR3 DNA reads TGTGCCAGTTCCAGGGGATCTGGGGCCAACGTCCTGACTTTC. The full variable domain, with the rest looked up from reference TRBV19 and TRBJ2-6, is DGGITQSPKYLFRKEGQNVTLSCEQNLNHDAMYWYRQDPGQGLRLIYYSQIVNDFQKGDIAEGYSVSREKKESFPLTVTSAQKNPTAFYLCASSRGSGANVLTFGAGSRLTVL.